This TCR beta chain was retrieved from a study of T cell repertoires in cytomegalovirus infection. Study at large: In public TCR beta signatures, there were indications of both CMV infection and matching HLA type.

Whole-study findings and limits: Predominance within the ex vivo response was attributable to HLA-C-restricted CMV-specific TCR beta clonotypes.

This CDR3 contains 16 residues. V was cut by 3 bases and J by 4 bases, with 18 bases left in between. Germline CDR1 and CDR2: SGHTA and FQGNSA. Turning to this clonotype: Its antigen remains unidentified.

MiXCR, run by TCRdb on the reads, gives a single entry per CDR3 protein. The sample includes hundreds of thousands of distinct CDR3 sequences, 30% to 40% of them seen just once. The chain couples TRBV7-2 to TRBJ2-5; D is undetermined. Sequenced material: cultured PBMCs, taken from culture after CMV antigen stimulation. The source is a human donor in good health (CMV status not recorded). Some clones in this sample may be carry-over from other donors' samples. Here the CDR3 DNA reads TGTGCCAGCAGCTTCCAAAGAGGCCTCGGTGTAGAGACCCAGTACTTC. It translates to CASSFQRGLGVETQYF.